This TCR beta chain was obtained from a study of molecular identifiers for immune sequencing clone quantification. Across the whole study: Naive CD8 RNA (roughly 18,000 or 92,000 cells) was divided into five aliquots, with four sequenced.

The CDR3 has 15 amino acids. Germline CDR1 reads SGHRS; CDR2 reads YFSETQ. Trimming removed 4 bases from V and 3 bases from J, with 11 bases in between. It was with previously described methods and listed TCR primers that bulk TCR libraries were made. TCRdb itself ran the PCR reads through MiXCR, one entry per CDR3 protein. The profile shows hundreds of thousands of distinct CDR3 sequences, just under 20% of them singletons. Overall study findings and caveats: Jurkat TCR RNA spiked in from one cell (amid one million naive cells) was reportedly detectable.

In its sample, this clonotype was seen many times. Its antigen remains unknown. This receptor was taken from a human donor in good health. Some libraries in this study had Jurkat cell RNA spiked in. Sequencing used naive CD8+ T cells from blood, with Jurkat cell RNA spiked in. As to subset: FACS-sorted CD8+CD4-CCR7+CD45RA+ naive T cells. The chain carries TRBV5-1 and TRBJ1-6; D is possibly TRBD1 (5 bases). CDR3 in amino acids: CASSEDTYYNSPLHF. CDR3 nucleotides: TGCGCCAGCAGCGAGGACACCTACTATAATTCACCCCTCCACTTT.